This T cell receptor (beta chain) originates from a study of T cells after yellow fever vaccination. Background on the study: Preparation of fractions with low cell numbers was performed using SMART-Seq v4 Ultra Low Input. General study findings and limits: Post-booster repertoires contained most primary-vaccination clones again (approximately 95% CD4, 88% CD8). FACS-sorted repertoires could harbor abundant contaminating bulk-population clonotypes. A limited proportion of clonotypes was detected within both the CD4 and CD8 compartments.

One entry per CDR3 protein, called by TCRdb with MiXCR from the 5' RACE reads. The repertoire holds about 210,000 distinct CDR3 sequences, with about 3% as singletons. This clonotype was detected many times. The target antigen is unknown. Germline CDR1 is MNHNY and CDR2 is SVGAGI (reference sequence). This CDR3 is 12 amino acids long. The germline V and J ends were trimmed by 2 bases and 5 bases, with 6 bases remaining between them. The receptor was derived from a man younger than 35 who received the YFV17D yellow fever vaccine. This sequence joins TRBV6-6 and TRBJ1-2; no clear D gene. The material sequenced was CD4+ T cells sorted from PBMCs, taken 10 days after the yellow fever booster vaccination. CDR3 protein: CASSYAEYGYTF. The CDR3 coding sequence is TGTGCCAGCAGTTACGCAGAGTATGGCTACACCTTC.